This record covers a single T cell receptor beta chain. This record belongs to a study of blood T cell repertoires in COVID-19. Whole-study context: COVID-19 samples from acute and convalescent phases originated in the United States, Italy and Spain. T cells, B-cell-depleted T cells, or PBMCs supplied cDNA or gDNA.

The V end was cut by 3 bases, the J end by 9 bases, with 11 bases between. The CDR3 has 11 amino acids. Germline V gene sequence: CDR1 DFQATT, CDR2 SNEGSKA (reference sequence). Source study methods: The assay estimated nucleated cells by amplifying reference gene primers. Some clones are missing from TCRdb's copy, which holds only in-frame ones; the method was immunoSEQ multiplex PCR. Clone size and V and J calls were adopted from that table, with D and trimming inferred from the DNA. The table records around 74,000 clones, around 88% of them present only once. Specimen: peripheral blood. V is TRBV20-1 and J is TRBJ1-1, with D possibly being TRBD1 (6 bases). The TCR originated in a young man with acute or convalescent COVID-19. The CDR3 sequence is CSASRQGKAFF. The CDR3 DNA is TGCAGTGCTAGTAGGCAGGGGAAAGCTTTCTTT.